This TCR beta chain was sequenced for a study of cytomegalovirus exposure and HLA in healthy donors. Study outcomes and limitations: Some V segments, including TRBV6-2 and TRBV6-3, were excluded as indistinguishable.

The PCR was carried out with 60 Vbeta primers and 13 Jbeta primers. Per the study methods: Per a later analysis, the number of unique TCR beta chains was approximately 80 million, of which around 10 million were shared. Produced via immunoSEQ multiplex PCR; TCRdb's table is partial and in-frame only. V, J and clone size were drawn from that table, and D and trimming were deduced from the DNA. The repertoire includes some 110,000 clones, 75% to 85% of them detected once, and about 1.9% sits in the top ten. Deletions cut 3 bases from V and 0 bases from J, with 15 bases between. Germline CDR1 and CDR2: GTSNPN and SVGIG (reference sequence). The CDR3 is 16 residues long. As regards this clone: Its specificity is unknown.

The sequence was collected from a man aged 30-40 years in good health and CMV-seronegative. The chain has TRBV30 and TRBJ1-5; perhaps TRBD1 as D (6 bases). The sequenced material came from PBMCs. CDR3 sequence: CAWSTDRKYSNQPQHF. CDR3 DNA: TGTGCCTGGAGCACCGACAGGAAATATAGCAATCAGCCCCAGCATTTT.